The entry below gives a single T cell receptor beta chain sequence along with its context. The antigen remains unidentified. Described treatment: oral pan-JAK inhibitor, 5-10 mg twice daily. Peripheral blood, together with lesional scalp punch biopsies, was collected from alopecia areata patients. Investigators isolated RNA and reverse transcribed it into cDNA to act as the sequencing template. TCRdb's table, derived via immunoSEQ multiplex PCR, lists solely in-frame clones and lacks some. Found here are about 250,000 clones, 60% of them singletons; the top ten hold roughly 0.88%. The sample comes from a study of CD8+ T cells in alopecia areata. Findings and limits, study-wide: Whereas mice showed it more clearly, TCR sharing across patients was murkier, possibly because of HLA. The study found higher clonality in lesional than normal scalp, especially in alopecia totalis/universalis.

Trimming stripped 6 bases from V and 9 bases from J, with 12 bases between. CDR1 and CDR2 from the germline V gene are KGHSH and LQKENI. The CDR3 loop spans 12 amino acids. The TCR was taken from a human donor with alopecia areata. This specimen was CD4+ T cells sorted from blood, taken around week 54, from a patient treated with tofacitinib. The chain couples TRBV18 to TRBJ1-3; D is unclear. The DNA for the CDR3 is TGTGCCAGCTCGCTGCTTGAGGGCACCATATATTTT. Protein: CASSLLEGTIYF.